This T cell receptor beta chain appears in the sequencing data of a study of blood T cell repertoires in COVID-19. The germline gives CDR1 MNHEY, CDR2 SVGAGI. The trim removed 4 bases at V and 2 bases at J, leaving 4 bases unmatched. The CDR3 covers 15 residues. Assay used: immunoSEQ multiplex PCR; TCRdb lists only in-frame clones, some missing. The sample records hundreds of thousands of clones, over 85% being singletons. Sequencing input: peripheral blood. V usage is TRBV6-5 and J usage is TRBJ2-1; 8 bases are a match to TRBD2. The clonotype originates from a man in his late teens or twenties with COVID-19, enrolled during active disease. CDR3: CASSSGGRPYNEQFF. Here the CDR3 DNA reads TGTGCCAGCAGTTCCGGCGGGAGGCCCTACAATGAGCAGTTCTTC.